This section outlines one T cell receptor beta chain sequence together with its context. Its antigen is not yet known. This entry comes from a study of cytomegalovirus exposure and HLA in healthy donors (dated by TCRdb to about 2017). Context from the whole study: In an earlier analysis of about 560 of the donors, 250 to 300 Gb of sequence data and 95 million to 130 million unique TCR beta sequences from approximately 180 million T cells were reported. An early release that covered some 640 HLA-typed donors contained approximately 300 gigabases of sequencing data and about 93 million unique TCR sequences. The genetic ancestry cluster associated with self-reported Caucasian donors included around four fifths of the roughly 400 genotyped donors. The study aimed to test whether signatures of past pathogen exposure could be identified by cataloging public T cell receptors. Using immunosequencing, the study profiled T cell repertoires from roughly 650 subjects and related those repertoires to cytomegalovirus serostatus. In addition to the first cohort of approximately 670 subjects, a separate validation cohort of 130 or so different subjects was used. To predict cytomegalovirus infection status, the study combined high-throughput TCR immunosequencing, statistical association of individual TCRs with disease status, and machine learning. To study patterns of TCR occurrence, a later analysis re-analyzed previously published TCR beta repertoires from 600 to 750 donors and added high-resolution HLA genotyping. In the later analysis, no new phenotypic data were used to find candidate immune exposures; instead, reliance was placed on TCR beta sequences and their occurrence across donors. An earlier analysis of several hundred of the donors applied high-throughput TCR beta sequencing to assess whether each TCR beta V gene segment acted as functional or pseudogenic. Donor age, sex, ethnicity and CMV serostatus were compiled together with the repertoire data. A later genetic analysis used genome-wide SNP genotypes for about 60% of the roughly 700 donors, treating that subset as a discovery cohort. Every repertoire in the discovery cohort had been generated on one and the same sequencing platform. HLA typing covered class I and class II loci at four-digit resolution. The number of donors typed differed by locus, with 629-630 for A, B, C, DRB1 and DQB1, around 500 for DQA1, 600 to 610 for DPA1, and some 450 for DPB1. About five DR-DQ haplotypes were treated as single units for association and clustering because of strong linkage in the cohort. Among 398 genotyped donors of the cohort, an average of approximately 240,000 unique TCR beta nucleotide sequences were sequenced per donor, 15% to 20% of them non-productive. The paper as a whole reports these results and caveats: The study listed 150 to 200 TCR beta chains as associated with cytomegalovirus. In a later genetic analysis, fewer N-insertions in productive TCRs were reported among donors in an Asian-associated ancestry cluster than the approximately 670-donor mean. Compared with equally common non-associated chains, HLA-associated TCR beta chains in a later analysis were more clonally expanded and had lower generation probabilities. Because the 87-base-pair reads could not distinguish some IMGT-functional V segments, including TRBV6-2 and TRBV6-3, those segments were excluded. A later analysis associated about 17,000 TCR beta sequences with specific HLA alleles at a false discovery rate of 0.05. In a later analysis, most CMV-associated TCR beta chains were found to appear HLA-restricted, with HLA associations seemingly driven largely by CMV exposure. According to the authors, the approach could potentially be generalized to other disease states and immunological phenotypes. A further reported finding was that TCR beta sequences accurately predicted the HLA-A and HLA-B alleles for most subjects in the first cohort. Roughly 17 rarely observed V segments, including chromosome 9 orphons, were excluded from the earlier analysis of some 590 of the donors because counts were too low. Because HLA typing was unavailable for some donors at each locus, only the typed subset was used in association tests. The only immune exposure information available for the cohort was CMV serostatus. In an earlier analysis of 587 of the donors, most TCR beta V segments appeared in productive rearrangements about 87% or about 30% of the time, broadly matching IMGT annotations. Across donors, most TCR sequences were observed very rarely, whereas some public TCRs were present in many individuals. Only TCR beta chains were sequenced in this cohort, and the absence of alpha or paired-chain data limited detectable features. The classifier was reported to diagnose cytomegalovirus status with high specificity and sensitivity in both the original and validation cohorts. A group of highly shared sequence variants was considered likely to be a technical artifact of the sequencing pipeline. Roughly uniform sequencing depth across donors was assumed in presence/absence analyses, although this assumption may not hold. When HLA alleles, especially DR and DQ, strongly co-occurred, attributing TCR associations to individual alleles was difficult. A later analysis reported that several top co-occurrence clusters appeared linked to parvovirus B19, influenza, CMV and Epstein-Barr virus. A later genetic analysis associated a missense DCLRE1C variant with V-gene and J-gene trimming of TCR beta chains, and an independent cohort replicated the association. Linkage disequilibrium might explain the correlated functional status among segregating V segments, but an unknown experimental factor could not be ruled out. According to a later analysis, TCR association rates differed among HLA loci, with DRB1 alleles showing the most associated TCRs and HLA-C alleles showing the fewest. In vitro tests confirmed that a few of the cytomegalovirus-associated TCR beta chains recognize cytomegalovirus antigens.

The cohort comprised under 700 healthy bone marrow donors. All cohort members were sampled while nominally healthy, although unrecorded immune exposures were likely present. The donor tested CMV seropositive and was one of the 289 seropositive cohort members. A peripheral blood sample was collected from each donor, and TCR beta sequencing was performed on peripheral blood mononuclear cells. The Qiagen DNeasy Blood Extraction Kit was used to extract genomic DNA from the blood cell samples. The library relied on the immunoSEQ multiplex PCR assay. For the multiplex PCR, a mixture combining 60 forward primers for TCR Vbeta segments and 13 reverse primers for TCR Jbeta segments was used. The CDR3 region of rearranged TCR beta genes was amplified from genomic DNA with a multiplex PCR assay. Amplified TCR beta libraries were sequenced as 87-base-pair reads on the Illumina HiSeq System. Per the source publication's procedure: Across the 500 to 700 repertoires, a later analysis counted approximately 83 million unique TCR beta chains, roughly 11 million of which were shared by at least two donors. To remove PCR and sequencing errors, raw reads were error-corrected and collapsed into unique sequences using a nearest-neighbor algorithm that merged closely related sequences. Alignment of CDR3 sequences to IMGT reference sequences was used to assign V, D and J gene segments. Each retained sequence needed at least a six-nucleotide match to both a V gene segment and a J gene segment. A rearrangement counted as productive if the CDR3 had no stop codons and remained in frame with V and J, and every other rearrangement counted as non-productive. Following IMGT convention, CDR3 was defined as the stretch from the second conserved V-encoded cysteine up to the conserved J-encoded phenylalanine. The earlier analysis of 500 to 750 of the donors excluded any sequence lacking an unambiguous match to a single V gene segment. In an earlier analysis of more than 500 of the donors, a V segment was called functional when productive rearrangements were above 56.7%, and segregating when the standard deviation between donors exceeded 5%. A statistical classification framework was built for diagnosing cytomegalovirus status from the catalog of TCR beta chain sequences. In a later analysis, TCR nucleotide sequences were compared against IMGT/GENE-DB human TR gene sequences so that V and J genes could be assigned. Using the TCRdist pipeline, a later analysis assigned CDR3 sequences along with most-parsimonious VDJ recombination scenarios. In a later analysis, each TCR beta chain was defined by its CDR3 amino acid sequence together with its V-gene family, and reads lacking a unique V-gene family were excluded. In a later analysis, approximately 590 highly shared, low-generation-probability nucleotide sequences were removed to address suspected cross-contamination and a sequencing artifact. For each public chain, a later analysis derived a clonal expansion index from normalized ranks of inferred template counts within each repertoire. In a later analysis, generation probabilities were computed using a VDJ recombination model fitted to out-of-frame rearrangements, and the results were checked against IGoR. In a later analysis, hypergeometric tests were used to score TCR-TCR, TCR-HLA and TCR-CMV co-occurrence, with a repertoire-size bias correction applied to TCR pairs. False discovery rates were estimated in a later analysis by permuting HLA or CMV assignments 20 times. A later analysis grouped co-occurring TCRs with DBSCAN, adding TCRdist sequence similarity when clustering within HLA-allele-positive subsets. For co-occurrence clustering, repertoires with fewer than 30,000 or more than 120,000 public chains were excluded, along with five repertoires with anomalous nucleotide sharing. TCRdb retrieved this table from immuneACCESS and kept in-frame rearrangements only. Not all clones are present; in checked studies, unresolved V genes account for under half, and no reason is known for the remainder. V, J and clone size were drawn from that table, and D and trimming were deduced from the DNA. Per the sample table, the count is more than 200,000 clones. The ten largest clones take up over 0.75% of the sample.

According to the germline V gene, CDR1 reads SGHAT and CDR2 reads FQNNGV. V and J lose 4 bases and 5 bases, and a span of 9 bases separates them. There are 13 amino acids in the CDR3, from cysteine to phenylalanine inclusive. The kept DNA is CDR3 alone, 39 bases in frame from the first base. This receptor chain uses TRBV11-2 and TRBJ2-1; matching of 6 bases hints at TRBD2 as the D gene. The clonotype was recovered from a woman in her thirties in good health and CMV-seropositive. The sample was PBMCs. The DNA is TGTGCCAGCAGCTCGCCGGGGGACAATGAGCAGTTCTTC. It translates as CASSSPGDNEQFF.